One and the same sample provided the 27 T cell receptor beta chains below, sequenced in a study of blood T cell repertoires in COVID-19. Profiled with immunoSEQ multiplex PCR; TCRdb holds only in-frame clones, not every one. This sample has 150,000 to 200,000 clones, with 75% to 90% found just once. The sequenced sample was peripheral blood. Receptors were obtained from a man aged 40-50 years with acute or convalescent COVID-19.

V usage is TRBV14 and J usage is TRBJ2-1; 10 bases line up with TRBD1. Per germline, CDR1 SGHDN and CDR2 FVKESK. The V segment lost 4 bases and the J segment 7 bases; nucleotides outside the gene matches: 4. The CDR3 has 14 residues. CDR3 in DNA: TGTGCCAGCAGCCCCCCGGGACAGGGGAATGAGCAGTTCTTC. Protein product: CASSPPGQGNEQFF.

CDR3 residues: CASSLFSSPYEQYF. CDR3 in DNA: TGTGCCAGCAGCTTATTTAGCAGCCCCTACGAGCAGTACTTC. The J gene is TRBJ2-7, the V gene TRBV7-2, with D uncertain. From germline, CDR1 is SGHTA and CDR2 FQGNSA. This CDR3 spans 14 amino acids. V was shortened by 2 bases and J by 2 bases, with 10 bases between the two germline ends.

V usage is TRBV3-1 (or the pseudogene TRBV3-2) and J usage is TRBJ1-6; D remains ambiguous. V lost 1 base and J lost 10, with 8 bases in between. This CDR3 is 13 amino acids long. Germline CDR1 is LGHDT and CDR2 is YNNKEL (reference sequence). The CDR3 DNA sequence: TGTGCCAGCAGCCAAGTTAGAGGATCACCCCTCCACTTT. Encoded protein: CASSQVRGSPLHF.

The chain carries TRBV3-1 (or the pseudogene TRBV3-2) and TRBJ2-3, with 12 nucleotides matching TRBD2. Germline V gene data show CDR1 as LGHDT and CDR2 as YNNKEL (reference sequence). The CDR3 loop spans 16 amino acids. Trimming removed 2 bases from V and 3 bases from J; junction bases left unmatched: 3. CDR3 DNA: TGTGCCAGCAGCCAATCTAGCGGGGGGGGAACAGATACGCAGTATTTT. Protein product: CASSQSSGGGTDTQYF.

This chain joins TRBV25-1 and TRBJ2-3; 9 nucleotides line up with TRBD1. The CDR3 runs to 15 residues. J lost 6 bases, V lost 1 base, and 5 bases had no gene match. CDR1 MGHDK and CDR2 SYGVNS come from the germline V gene. Here the CDR3 reads CASSEWGQGRDTQYF. Written as DNA, the CDR3 is TGTGCCAGCAGTGAATGGGGACAGGGCAGGGATACGCAGTATTTT.

The chain has TRBV28 and TRBJ2-2; weak D call: TRBD2 (5 bases). The V end was cut by 6 bases, the J end by 5 bases, with 13 bases between. CDR1 and CDR2 from the germline V gene are MDHEN and SYDVKM. The length of the CDR3 is 14 residues. The CDR3 DNA reads as TGTGCCAGCAGCCCACGACCGGGGACCGGGGAGCTGTTTTTT. Its translation is CASSPRPGTGELFF. Drawing the rest from reference TRBV28 and TRBJ2-2, the complete variable domain is DVKVTQSSRYLVKRTGEKVFLECVQDMDHENMFWYRQDPGLGLRLIYFSYDVKMKEKGDIPEGYSVSREKKERFSLILESASTNQTSMYLCASSPRPGTGELFFGEGSRLTVL.

The chain couples TRBV15 to TRBJ2-5, with a possible D match to TRBD2 (5 bases). This CDR3 is 16 amino acids long. V was pared by 0 bases and J by 1 base, with 12 bases between. Germline V CDR1 and CDR2: LNHNV, YYDKDF (reference sequence). CDR3 DNA: TGTGCCACCAGCAGAGATGGTTCCGGGATCCAAGAGACCCAGTACTTC. It encodes CATSRDGSGIQETQYF.

The J gene is TRBJ2-7, the V gene TRBV6-5, with a tentative D call TRBD1 (5 bases). With 1 base removed from V and 1 base from J, the gap between germline ends came to 8 bases. The CDR3 consists of 14 residues. Germline V lookup: CDR1 MNHEY, CDR2 SVGAGI. The CDR3 DNA sequence: TGTGCCAGCAGTTACTGGGGCCCGTCCTACGAGCAGTACTTC. Translated: CASSYWGPSYEQYF.

The rearrangement links TRBV9 to TRBJ1-1; D ambiguous. The germline V gene encodes CDR1 SGDLS and CDR2 YYNGEE. The CDR3 consists of 13 residues. The germline V and J ends were trimmed by 6 bases and 0 bases, with 9 bases remaining between them. The CDR3 loop is CASTRVLNTEAFF. CDR3 nucleotides: TGTGCCAGCACTCGGGTTCTGAACACTGAAGCTTTCTTT.

This clone was counted only a few times. The same CDR3 arises from other DNA sequences in this sample as well. The chain couples TRBV5-5 to TRBJ1-2, with D unresolved. With 0 bases removed from V and 2 bases from J, the gap between germline ends came to 5 bases. The CDR3 length is 13 residues. Germline V gene data show CDR1 as SGHKS and CDR2 as YYEKEE (reference sequence). The CDR3 region is CASSLDINYGYTF. As DNA, the CDR3 is TGTGCCAGCAGCTTGGACATCAACTATGGCTACACCTTC.

The rearrangement uses TRBV7-6 and TRBJ2-3, with 7 nucleotides matching TRBD2. Germline V lookup: CDR1 SGHVS, CDR2 FNYEAQ. The trim removed 1 base at V and 4 bases at J, leaving 5 bases unmatched. This CDR3 is 15 amino acids long. For the CDR3, the DNA is TGTGCCAGCAGCTTAGGCAGCGGGATCGCAGATACGCAGTATTTT. Its translation is CASSLGSGIADTQYF.

The rearrangement links TRBV12-3 or TRBV12-4 to TRBJ1-2; no firm D call. This CDR3 has 13 amino acids. Trimming cost V 6 bases and J 7 bases, with 15 bases left between them. CDR3 nucleotide sequence: TGTGCCAGCAGCCCCGGGTCCTTTAGTGGCTACACCTTC. This sequence encodes CASSPGSFSGYTF.

The rearrangement links TRBV11-3 to TRBJ2-1; 8 bases map to TRBD2. From germline, CDR1 is SGHNT and CDR2 YENEEA. J lost 4 bases, V lost 1 base, and 12 bases had no gene match. The CDR3 loop spans 18 amino acids. The CDR3 region has the DNA TGTGCCAGCAGCTTAGGCGCTACCAGCGGGGGCCAATACAATGAGCAGTTCTTC. It translates to CASSLGATSGGQYNEQFF.

This rearrangement joins TRBV6-5 to TRBJ1-6; no definite D call. The germline V gene has CDR1 MNHEY and CDR2 SVGAGI. The CDR3 runs 15 residues. The V end lost 4 bases, the J end lost 9 bases, and 16 bases lay between the germline ends. Here the CDR3 reads CASSSLGVGSSPLHF. CDR3 bases: TGTGCCAGCAGTTCCCTCGGAGTTGGCAGTTCACCCCTCCACTTT.

This chain uses TRBV3-1 (or the pseudogene TRBV3-2) with TRBJ1-1; maybe TRBD1 (5 bases). CDR1 is LGHDT, CDR2 YNNKEL, per germline (reference sequence). This CDR3 is 14 amino acids long. Trimming took 0 bases from V and 5 from J, leaving 10 bases between them. CDR3 protein: CASSQEGRQTEAFF. In nucleotides, the CDR3 is TGTGCCAGCAGCCAAGAGGGCAGACAGACTGAAGCTTTCTTT.

The V and J genes are TRBV3-1 (or the pseudogene TRBV3-2) and TRBJ2-7; 7 bases fit TRBD1. J was trimmed by 0 bases and V by 4 bases; bases with no gene match: 6. The CDR3 is 15 residues long. Germline V lookup: CDR1 LGHDT, CDR2 YNNKEL (reference sequence). The CDR3 DNA is TGTGCCAGCAGCCTACGACAGGGTGTCTCCTACGAGCAGTACTTC. Translating gives CASSLRQGVSYEQYF.

The chain joins TRBV19 to TRBJ1-1, with D possibly TRBD1 on 6 matching bases. CDR3 size: 16 residues. V was pared by 9 bases and J by 7 bases, with 27 bases between. Germline CDR1 and CDR2: LNHDA and SQIVND (reference sequence). Here the CDR3 DNA reads TGTGCCAGCCGGGGGGGTGCCCCGGACAGATTCTATGAAGCTTTCTTT. Translation: CASRGGAPDRFYEAFF.

The chain carries TRBV5-1 and TRBJ1-1; no firm D call. This CDR3 region has 14 residues. V lost 4 bases to trimming and J lost 6 bases, with 16 bases between them. CDR1 is SGHRS, CDR2 YFSETQ, per germline. The CDR3 DNA sequence: TGCGCCAGCAGCCTCGAAGGGAGTTTGGCTGAAGCTTTCTTT. Its protein product is CASSLEGSLAEAFF.

This chain joins TRBV28 and TRBJ2-7, with 9 positions matching TRBD2. Trimming removed 5 bases from V and 2 bases from J; junction bases left unmatched: 7. The CDR3 is 15 amino acids. Germline V gives CDR1 MDHEN, CDR2 SYDVKM. In nucleotides, the CDR3 is TGTGCCAGCAGTCAGACTAGCGGTTCCCCCTACGAGCAGTACTTC. Protein product: CASSQTSGSPYEQYF.

In regard to this clone: Other DNA sequences within the sample encode an identical CDR3. The chain links TRBV3-1 (or the pseudogene TRBV3-2) to TRBJ1-5; tentatively, D is TRBD1 (6 bases). Germline V gene lookup returns CDR1 LGHDT and CDR2 YNNKEL (reference sequence). V lost 3 bases and J 2 bases, leaving 8 bases between the germline ends. The CDR3 spans 14 residues. The CDR3 DNA follows: TGTGCCAGCAGCCAGGGGGCAGGCAATCAGCCCCAGCATTTT. Its protein product is CASSQGAGNQPQHF.

The chain combines TRBV7-2 with TRBJ1-5; tentative D call: TRBD1 (6 bases). Per germline, CDR1 SGHTA and CDR2 FQGNSA. The CDR3 is 15 amino acids. V lost 2 bases, J lost 7 bases, and 15 bases lay in between. The CDR3 bases are TGTGCCAGCAGCTTATCGACTCAGGGGCGCCAGCCCCAGCATTTT. Translation gives CASSLSTQGRQPQHF.

This chain links TRBV5-6 with TRBJ1-5; the D gene is possibly TRBD1 (5 bases). V shed 4 bases and J shed 6 bases, with 14 bases lying between them. Germline assignment: CDR1 SGHDT and CDR2 YYEEEE. This CDR3 contains 14 residues. CDR3 residues: CASSRGALGQPQHF. The CDR3 coding sequence is TGTGCCAGCAGCCGCGGGGCACTTGGTCAGCCCCAGCATTTT.

This clone has only one observation. The CDR3 nucleotides read TGTGCCAGCAGTTCTCGCGAGCAGTACTTC. Encoded protein: CASSSREQYF. The chain employs TRBV6-6 and TRBJ2-7; the D is unclear. Germline-derived CDR1 and CDR2 are MNHNY and SVGAGI (reference sequence). V gave up 4 bases and J gave up 6 bases, with 4 bases separating them. This CDR3 has 10 residues.

This clone was found once. The rearrangement uses TRBV10-1 and TRBJ2-7, with TRBD2 identical over 12 bases. V was pared by 7 bases and J by 0 bases, with 10 bases of the junction left unmatched. CDR1 and CDR2 (germline): WNHNN, SYGVQD (reference sequence). This CDR3 is built from 17 residues. The CDR3 nucleotides read TGCGCCAGCATTATGACTAGCGGGGGCCCAAGCTCCTACGAGCAGTACTTC. This sequence encodes CASIMTSGGPSSYEQYF.

This chain connects TRBV7-3 to TRBJ2-3; 12 positions match TRBD2. After removal of 5 bases from V and 2 bases from J, the junction contained 2 bases not matched to a gene. The germline V gene encodes CDR1 SGHTA and CDR2 FQGTGA. The CDR3 contains 15 residues. The CDR3 coding sequence is TGTGCCAGCAGCCGGACTAGCGGGGTCACAGATACGCAGTATTTT. It translates to CASSRTSGVTDTQYF.

This clone appeared once. V is TRBV30 and J is TRBJ2-5, with a tentative D call TRBD1 (5 bases). In germline, CDR1 is GTSNPN, CDR2 SVGIG (reference sequence). V shed 0 bases and J shed 3 bases, with 8 bases lying between them. CDR3 size: 13 residues. CDR3 protein: CAWSVGLKETQYF. CDR3 DNA: TGTGCCTGGAGTGTGGGGCTTAAAGAGACCCAGTACTTC.

The CDR3 sequence is CAWSATPEAFF. The CDR3 nucleotides are TGTGCCTGGAGCGCGACTCCTGAAGCTTTCTTT. The chain carries TRBV30 and TRBJ1-1; D is uncertain. Trimming removed 3 bases at V and 6 bases at J, with 8 bases between. The CDR3 is 11 amino acids. Germline loops: CDR1 GTSNPN, CDR2 SVGIG (reference sequence).